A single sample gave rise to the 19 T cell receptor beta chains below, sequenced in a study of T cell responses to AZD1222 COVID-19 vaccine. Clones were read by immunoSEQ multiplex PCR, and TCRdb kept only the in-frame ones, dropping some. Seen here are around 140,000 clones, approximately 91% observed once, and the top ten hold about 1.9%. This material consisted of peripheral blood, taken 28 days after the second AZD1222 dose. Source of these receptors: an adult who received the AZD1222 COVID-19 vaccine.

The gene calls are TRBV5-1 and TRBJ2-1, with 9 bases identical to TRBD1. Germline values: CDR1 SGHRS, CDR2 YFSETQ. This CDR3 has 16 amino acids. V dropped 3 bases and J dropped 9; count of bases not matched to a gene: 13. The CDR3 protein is CASSSVEGQGTGEQFF. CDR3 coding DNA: TGCGCCAGCAGCTCAGTAGAAGGACAGGGGACGGGTGAGCAGTTCTTC.

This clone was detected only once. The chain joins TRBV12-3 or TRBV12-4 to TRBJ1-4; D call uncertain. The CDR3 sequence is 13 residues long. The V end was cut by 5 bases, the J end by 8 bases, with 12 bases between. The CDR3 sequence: CASSARPREKLFF. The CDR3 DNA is TGTGCCAGCAGTGCTAGGCCTCGCGAAAAACTGTTTTTT.

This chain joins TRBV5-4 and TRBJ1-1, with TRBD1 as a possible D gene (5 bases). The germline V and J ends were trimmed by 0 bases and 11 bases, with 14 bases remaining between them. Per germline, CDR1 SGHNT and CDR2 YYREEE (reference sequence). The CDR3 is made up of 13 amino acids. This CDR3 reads CASSLGQTDRAFF. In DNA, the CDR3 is TGTGCCAGCAGCTTGGGACAGACCGATCGGGCTTTCTTT.

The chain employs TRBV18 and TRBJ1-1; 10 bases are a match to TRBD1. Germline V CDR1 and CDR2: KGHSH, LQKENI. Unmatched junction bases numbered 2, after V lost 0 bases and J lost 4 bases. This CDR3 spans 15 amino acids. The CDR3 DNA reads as TGTGCCAGCTCACCACCCGGGACAGGGGTCACTGAAGCTTTCTTT. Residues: CASSPPGTGVTEAFF.

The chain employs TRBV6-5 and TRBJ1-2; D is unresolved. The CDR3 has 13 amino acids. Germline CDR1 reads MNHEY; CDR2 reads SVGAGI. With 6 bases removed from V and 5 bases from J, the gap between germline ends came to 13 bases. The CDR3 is CASSPDRLYGYTF. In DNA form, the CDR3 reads TGTGCCAGCAGCCCGGACCGTCTATATGGCTACACCTTC.

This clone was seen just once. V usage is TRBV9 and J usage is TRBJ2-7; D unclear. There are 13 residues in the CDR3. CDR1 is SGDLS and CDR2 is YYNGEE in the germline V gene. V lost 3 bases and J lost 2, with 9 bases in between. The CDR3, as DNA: TGTGCCAGCAGCGCAACAGATACCTACGAGCAGTACTTC. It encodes CASSATDTYEQYF.

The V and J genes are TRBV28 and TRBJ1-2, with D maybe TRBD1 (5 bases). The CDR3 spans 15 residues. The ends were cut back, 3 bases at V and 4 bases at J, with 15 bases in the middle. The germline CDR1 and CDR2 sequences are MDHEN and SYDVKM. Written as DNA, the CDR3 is TGTGCCAGCAGTTTGGGGGACGGCCGAACCTATGGCTACACCTTC. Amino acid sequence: CASSLGDGRTYGYTF.

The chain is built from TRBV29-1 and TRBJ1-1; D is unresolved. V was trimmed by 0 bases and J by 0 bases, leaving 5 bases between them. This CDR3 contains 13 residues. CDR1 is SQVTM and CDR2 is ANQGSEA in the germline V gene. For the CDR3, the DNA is TGCAGCGTTGAAGAACAGATGAACACTGAAGCTTTCTTT. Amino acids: CSVEEQMNTEAFF.

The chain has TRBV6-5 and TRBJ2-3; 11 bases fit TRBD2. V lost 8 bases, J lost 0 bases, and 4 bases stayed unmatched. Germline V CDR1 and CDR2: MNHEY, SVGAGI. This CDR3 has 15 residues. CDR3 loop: CASRRLAGSTDTQYF. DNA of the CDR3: TGTGCCAGCCGGAGACTAGCGGGGAGCACAGATACGCAGTATTTT.

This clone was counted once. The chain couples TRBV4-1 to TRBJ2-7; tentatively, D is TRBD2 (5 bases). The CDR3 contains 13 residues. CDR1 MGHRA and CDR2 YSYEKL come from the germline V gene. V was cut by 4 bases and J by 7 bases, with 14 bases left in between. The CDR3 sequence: CASSLMTQREQYF. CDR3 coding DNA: TGCGCCAGCAGCCTTATGACCCAGCGGGAGCAGTACTTC.

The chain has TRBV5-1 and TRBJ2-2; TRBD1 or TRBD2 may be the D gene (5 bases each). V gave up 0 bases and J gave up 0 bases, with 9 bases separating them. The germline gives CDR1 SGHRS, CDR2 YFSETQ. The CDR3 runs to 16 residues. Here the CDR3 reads CASSLAVGANTGELFF. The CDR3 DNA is TGCGCCAGCAGCTTGGCCGTGGGGGCGAACACCGGGGAGCTGTTTTTT.

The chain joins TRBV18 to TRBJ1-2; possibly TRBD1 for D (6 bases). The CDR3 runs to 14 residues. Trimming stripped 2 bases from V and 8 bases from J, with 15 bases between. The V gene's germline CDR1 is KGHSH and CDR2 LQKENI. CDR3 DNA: TGTGCCAGCTCACCAAGGACAGAGGGGGAAGGCTACACCTTC. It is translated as CASSPRTEGEGYTF. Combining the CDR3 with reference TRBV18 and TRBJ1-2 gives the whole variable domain NAGVMQNPRHLVRRRGQEARLRCSPMKGHSHVYWYRQLPEEGLKFMVYLQKENIIDESGMPKERFSAEFPKEGPSILRIQQVVRGDSAAYFCASSPRTEGEGYTFGSGTRLTVV.

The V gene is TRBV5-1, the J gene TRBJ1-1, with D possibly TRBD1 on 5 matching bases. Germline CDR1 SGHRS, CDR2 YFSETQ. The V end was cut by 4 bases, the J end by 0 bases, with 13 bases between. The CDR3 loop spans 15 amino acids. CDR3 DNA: TGCGCCAGCAGCCAAATAGCAGGGATGAACACTGAAGCTTTCTTT. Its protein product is CASSQIAGMNTEAFF.

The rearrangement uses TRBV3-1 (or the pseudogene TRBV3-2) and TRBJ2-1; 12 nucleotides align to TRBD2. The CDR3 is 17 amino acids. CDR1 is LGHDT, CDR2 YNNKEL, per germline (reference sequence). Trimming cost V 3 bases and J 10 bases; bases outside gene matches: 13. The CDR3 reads CASSQTSGGRHGTEQFF. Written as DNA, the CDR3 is TGTGCCAGCAGCCAGACTAGCGGGGGACGTCATGGGACAGAGCAGTTCTTC.

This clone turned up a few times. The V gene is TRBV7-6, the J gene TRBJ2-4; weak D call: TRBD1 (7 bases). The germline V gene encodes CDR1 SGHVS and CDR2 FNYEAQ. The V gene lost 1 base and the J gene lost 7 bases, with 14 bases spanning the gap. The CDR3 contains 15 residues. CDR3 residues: CASSLEVGGGNIQYF. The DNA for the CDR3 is TGTGCCAGCAGCTTAGAGGTCGGAGGGGGCAACATTCAGTACTTC.

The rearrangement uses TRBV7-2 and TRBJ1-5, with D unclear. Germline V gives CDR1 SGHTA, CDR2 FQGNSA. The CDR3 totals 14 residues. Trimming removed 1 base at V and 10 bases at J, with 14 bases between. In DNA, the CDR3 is TGTGCCAGCAGCTTAGATGGTCCCCAAAGACCCCAGCATTTT. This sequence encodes CASSLDGPQRPQHF.

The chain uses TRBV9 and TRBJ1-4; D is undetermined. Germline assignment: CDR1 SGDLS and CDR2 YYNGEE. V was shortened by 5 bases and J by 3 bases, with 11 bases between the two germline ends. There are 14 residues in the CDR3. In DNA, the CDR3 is TGTGCCAGCAGTGTGACGGAGGCTAATGAAAAACTGTTTTTT. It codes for CASSVTEANEKLFF.

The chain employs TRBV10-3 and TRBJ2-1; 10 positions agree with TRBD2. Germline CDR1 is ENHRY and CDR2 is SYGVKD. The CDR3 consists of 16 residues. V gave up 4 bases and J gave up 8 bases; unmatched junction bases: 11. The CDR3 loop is CAISASLAGVEYEQFF. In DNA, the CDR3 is TGTGCCATCAGTGCCTCTCTAGCGGGAGTGGAGTATGAGCAGTTCTTC.

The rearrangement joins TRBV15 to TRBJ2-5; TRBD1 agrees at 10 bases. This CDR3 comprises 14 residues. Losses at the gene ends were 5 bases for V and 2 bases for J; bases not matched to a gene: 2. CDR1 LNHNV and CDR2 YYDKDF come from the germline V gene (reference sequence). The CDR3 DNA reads TGTGCCACCAGCTCGGGACAGGGGCAAGAGACCCAGTACTTC. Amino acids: CATSSGQGQETQYF.